The 28 T cell receptor beta chains in this list originate from one sample, sequenced in a study of a mutant IDH1 vaccine in newly diagnosed glioma. No antigen has been identified for these receptors. Here immunoSEQ multiplex PCR was the method, and the copy in TCRdb shows in-frame clones only, minus some. The data contain approximately 100,000 clones, about nine tenths of them singletons. The time point is: week 47, end of study. Every vaccine dose comprised 300 ug of mutant IDH1 20-mer peptide plus topical imiquimod. Source: PBMCs, taken from a glioma patient whose treatment included an IDH1 peptide vaccine. These receptor sequences come from a woman aged 45-65 years with glioma.

The CDR3 region is CASSESRDNEQFF. The CDR3 DNA follows: TGTGCCAGCAGTGAAAGTCGCGACAATGAGCAGTTCTTC. The chain joins TRBV2 to TRBJ2-1; the D is unclear. Germline V gene sequence: CDR1 SNHLY, CDR2 FYNNEI. The CDR3 runs to 13 residues. Trimming removed 2 bases at V and 5 bases at J, with 7 bases between.

This rearrangement joins TRBV14 to TRBJ2-3; D is undetermined. CDR1 and CDR2 from the germline V gene are SGHDN and FVKESK. The CDR3 is 14 residues long. The V end lost 2 bases, the J end lost 6 bases, and 12 bases lay between the germline ends. CDR3 amino acids: CASSQLVPEDTQYF. CDR3 in DNA: TGTGCCAGCAGCCAACTTGTGCCAGAGGATACGCAGTATTTT.

The CDR3 loop reads CASSQVDLVSYNEQFF. CDR3 DNA sequence: TGCGCCAGCAGCCAAGTAGACCTAGTCTCCTACAATGAGCAGTTCTTC. This rearrangement joins TRBV4-1 to TRBJ2-1, with D uncertain. This CDR3 is 16 amino acids long. Trimming pared 1 base from V and 0 bases from J, leaving 10 bases between. Germline V gives CDR1 MGHRA, CDR2 YSYEKL.

J is TRBJ1-5 and V is TRBV19, with 9 bases aligning to TRBD1. Germline CDR1 is LNHDA and CDR2 is SQIVND (reference sequence). The CDR3 runs 14 residues. With 8 bases clipped from V and 3 bases from J, the junction kept 5 bases outside the gene matches. CDR3 sequence: CASEGQGANQPQHF. CDR3 in DNA: TGTGCCAGTGAGGGACAGGGCGCCAATCAGCCCCAGCATTTT.

The rearrangement links TRBV7-9 to TRBJ2-5; TRBD2 might be the D (6 bases). Germline CDR1 is SEHNR and CDR2 is FQNEAQ (reference sequence). There are 11 residues in the CDR3. V lost 6 bases and J 4 bases, leaving 6 bases between the germline ends. For the CDR3, the DNA is TGTGCCAGCAGACTAGCAGAGACCCAGTACTTC. As protein: CASRLAETQYF.

The V call is TRBV6-5, the J call TRBJ1-6; D gene uncertain. This CDR3 has 15 residues. Trimming pared 7 bases from V and 5 bases from J, leaving 15 bases between. Looked up from germline, CDR1 is MNHEY and CDR2 is SVGAGI. As DNA, the CDR3 is TGTGCCAGCACCGACGCGGGAATGCATAATTCACCCCTCCACTTT. This codes for CASTDAGMHNSPLHF.

The chain couples TRBV29-1 to TRBJ1-1; 8 nucleotides agree with TRBD1. Germline loops: CDR1 SQVTM, CDR2 ANQGSEA. CDR3 length equals 14 residues. The V segment lost 5 bases and the J segment 1 base; nucleotides outside the gene matches: 6. Here the CDR3 reads CSVIDRGWNTEAFF. The CDR3 DNA follows: TGCAGCGTTATCGACAGGGGATGGAACACTGAAGCTTTCTTT.

The chain is built from TRBV29-1 and TRBJ2-5; perhaps TRBD1 as D (6 bases). V shed 0 bases and J shed 6 bases, with 14 bases lying between them. There are 14 residues in the CDR3. Per germline, CDR1 SQVTM and CDR2 ANQGSEA. The CDR3 region has the DNA TGCAGCGTTGAAGAGGACAGAGGGGGAAAGACCCAGTACTTC. It yields the protein CSVEEDRGGKTQYF.

This chain joins TRBV5-1 and TRBJ2-4; no reliable D call. CDR3 length: 14 amino acids. The germline gives CDR1 SGHRS, CDR2 YFSETQ. V was cut by 0 bases and J by 6 bases, with 10 bases left in between. Here the CDR3 DNA reads TGCGCCAGCAGCTTGGAGGCTTCATTAAACATTCAGTACTTC. Encoded protein: CASSLEASLNIQYF.

The V gene is TRBV7-9, the J gene TRBJ2-3, with a possible D match to TRBD2 (6 bases). The CDR3 is 16 amino acids. CDR1 and CDR2 from the germline V gene are SEHNR and FQNEAQ (reference sequence). V dropped 5 bases and J dropped 5 bases, with 20 bases sitting between them. The CDR3 DNA reads as TGTGCCAGCAGCCCCCGGCTGGCGGGGATCCGAGATACGCAGTATTTT. The encoded protein is CASSPRLAGIRDTQYF. Variable domain in full (rest from reference TRBV7-9 and TRBJ2-3): DTGVSQNPRHKITKRGQNVTFRCDPISEHNRLYWYRQTLGQGPEFLTYFQNEAQLEKSRLLSDRFSAERPKGSFSTLEIQRTEQGDSAMYLCASSPRLAGIRDTQYFGPGTRLTVL.

The chain joins TRBV1 to TRBJ2-7; no DNA check was done on the table's D call, TRBD1. TRBV1 is an annotated pseudogene. The CDR3 has 16 amino acids. The CDR3 here is CTSSQGTGGPRREQYF. CDR3 in DNA: TGCACCAGCAGCCAAGGGACAGGGGGCCCCCGTAGGGAGCAGTACTTC.

The chain has TRBV9 and TRBJ1-6, with unresolved D. The CDR3 totals 14 residues. From germline, CDR1 is SGDLS and CDR2 YYNGEE. The V and J ends lost 0 bases and 6 bases respectively, with 7 bases between them. DNA for the CDR3: TGTGCCAGCAGCGTAGAGGGCAGTAATTCACCCCTCCACTTT. As protein: CASSVEGSNSPLHF.

V is TRBV10-3 and J is TRBJ1-1, with a weak D call TRBD1 (6 bases). Germline CDR1 is ENHRY and CDR2 is SYGVKD. The CDR3 is 13 residues long. Trimming took off 4 bases at V and 1 base at J, with 7 bases between the two ends. CDR3 nucleotide sequence: TGTGCCATCAGTGGGACAGAGAACACTGAAGCTTTCTTT. Translated: CAISGTENTEAFF.

The chain combines TRBV2 with TRBJ2-7, with a weak D call TRBD1 (6 bases). The ends were cut back, 6 bases at V and 4 bases at J, with 22 bases in the middle. In germline, CDR1 is SNHLY, CDR2 FYNNEI. The CDR3 is made up of 16 amino acids. CDR3 sequence reads: CASRRRDTGHPYEQYF. As DNA, the CDR3 is TGTGCCAGCAGACGACGGGACACGGGACACCCTTACGAGCAGTACTTC.

The chain links TRBV10-2 to TRBJ2-2; D uncertain. Trimming left V 9 bases short and J 4 bases short, with 9 bases between. This CDR3 spans 12 amino acids. The germline gives CDR1 WSHSY, CDR2 SAAADI. CDR3 in amino acids: CASPTGTGELFF. DNA for the CDR3: TGCGCCAGTCCAACGGGCACCGGGGAGCTGTTTTTT.

V usage is TRBV30 and J usage is TRBJ2-7, with 10 bases lining up with TRBD2. The CDR3 contains 13 residues. From germline, CDR1 is GTSNPN and CDR2 SVGIG (reference sequence). V dropped 4 bases and J dropped 5; count of bases not matched to a gene: 5. This CDR3 is CAWKAGGPHEQYF. The CDR3 bases are TGTGCCTGGAAAGCGGGAGGGCCACACGAGCAGTACTTC.

In DNA form, the CDR3 reads TGTGCCAGCAGCTTCGGACAGGCCAATCAGCCCCAGCATTTT. It yields the protein CASSFGQANQPQHF. The V gene is TRBV5-6, the J gene TRBJ1-5, with 7 positions matching TRBD1. This CDR3 has 14 amino acids. CDR1 is SGHDT, CDR2 YYEEEE, per germline. Unmatched junction bases numbered 2, after V lost 2 bases and J lost 3 bases.

This rearrangement joins TRBV6-6 to TRBJ1-4; maybe TRBD1 (5 bases). Germline CDR1 and CDR2: MNHNY and SVGAGI (reference sequence). CDR3 length equals 15 residues. Between the trimmed V and J ends, which lost 5 bases and 7 bases, there was a span of 17 bases. CDR3 DNA sequence: TGTGCCAGCAGTCAAAACGGACACGAAGCTGAAAAACTGTTTTTT. As protein: CASSQNGHEAEKLFF.

The chain links TRBV6-5 to TRBJ2-7; D remains ambiguous. Deletions cut 4 bases from V and 4 bases from J, with 11 bases between. Germline assignment: CDR1 MNHEY and CDR2 SVGAGI. The CDR3 has 13 residues. CDR3 nucleotides: TGTGCCAGCAGTTGGACGGCCACTTACGAGCAGTACTTC. Residues: CASSWTATYEQYF.

The chain recombines TRBV27 with TRBJ2-5; D may be TRBD2 (6 bases). Germline V gene sequence: CDR1 MNHEY, CDR2 SMNVEV (reference sequence). The CDR3 loop spans 13 amino acids. The V end lost 3 bases, the J end lost 9 bases, and 14 bases lay between the germline ends. The chain's CDR3 is CASSFGAWGAQYF. Here the CDR3 DNA reads TGTGCCAGCAGTTTCGGGGCATGGGGGGCCCAGTACTTC.

The rearrangement links TRBV5-6 to TRBJ2-7; TRBD1 is a possible D gene (6 bases). The germline V gene has CDR1 SGHDT and CDR2 YYEEEE. The CDR3 loop spans 18 amino acids. Trimming took off 1 base at V and 5 bases at J, with 25 bases between the two ends. CDR3 DNA sequence: TGTGCCAGCAGCTTGAGGGGGTCCTCGGTCAGGGGCCCCAACGAGCAGTACTTC. Translating gives CASSLRGSSVRGPNEQYF.

The chain recombines TRBV4-1 with TRBJ1-5, with D perhaps TRBD1 (6 bases). Germline CDR1 MGHRA, CDR2 YSYEKL. Trimming cost V 0 bases and J 5 bases, with 11 bases left between them. CDR3 length equals 15 residues. Here the CDR3 DNA reads TGCGCCAGCAGCCAAGATAGGAACAGGGATCAGCCCCAGCATTTT. Translating it yields CASSQDRNRDQPQHF.

A few counts support this clone. This chain connects TRBV30 to TRBJ1-3; possible D gene TRBD1, 6 bases. V lost 0 bases, J lost 4 bases, and 19 bases lay in between. The CDR3 contains 17 residues. Germline CDR1 and CDR2: GTSNPN and SVGIG (reference sequence). The CDR3 DNA sequence: TGTGCCTGGAGTGTACTACAGGGCAGAGTATCCGGAAACACCATATATTTT. Its protein is CAWSVLQGRVSGNTIYF.

V usage is TRBV2 and J usage is TRBJ2-6; D ambiguous. The germline V gene has CDR1 SNHLY and CDR2 FYNNEI. This CDR3 contains 14 residues. The ends were cut back, 6 bases at V and 4 bases at J, with 10 bases in the middle. The chain's CDR3 is CASRAEMGANVLTF. The CDR3 bases are TGTGCCAGCAGGGCGGAAATGGGGGCCAACGTCCTGACTTTC.

This rearrangement joins TRBV18 to TRBJ2-3; D gene ambiguous. From germline, CDR1 is KGHSH and CDR2 LQKENI. The ends were cut back, 3 bases at V and 4 bases at J, with 8 bases in the middle. The CDR3 contains 13 residues. Here the CDR3 reads CASSPVQSDTQYF. CDR3 nucleotide sequence: TGTGCCAGCTCACCTGTGCAGTCAGATACGCAGTATTTT.

This chain links TRBV6-5 with TRBJ1-6; no clear D. This CDR3 has 14 amino acids. Germline V gene sequence: CDR1 MNHEY, CDR2 SVGAGI. V lost 6 bases and J 5 bases, leaving 11 bases between the germline ends. CDR3 bases: TGTGCCAGCAGGGCCGGGATGGATAATTCACCCCTCCACTTT. It specifies CASRAGMDNSPLHF.

For this clone: It is unclear where the CDR3 begins or ends on the DNA, so no DNA is shown, and the CDR3 is as TCRdb lists it. This rearrangement joins TRBV7-9 to TRBJ2-1; the table's D call of TRBD2 was not tested on the DNA. Germline lookup yields CDR1 SEHNR and CDR2 FQNEAQ (reference sequence). The CDR3 is 16 amino acids in total, end residues counted. The CDR3 region is CASFRFGGRIYDEQFF.

The V and J genes are TRBV30 and TRBJ1-6; D possibly corresponds to TRBD1 (5 bases). Looked up from germline, CDR1 is GTSNPN and CDR2 is SVGIG (reference sequence). V was cut by 2 bases and J by 10 bases, with 15 bases left in between. The CDR3 is 14 amino acids. The CDR3 here is CAWSKGAGGSPLHF. CDR3 DNA: TGTGCCTGGAGTAAAGGGGCAGGAGGATCACCCCTCCACTTT.